The 15 T cell receptor beta chains listed next were all sequenced from one sample in a study of shared clonotypes between healthy human individuals (dated by TCRdb to 2019 to 2021). Library creation used the immunoSEQ multiplex PCR assay. Drawn from immuneACCESS, this table holds only the in-frame rearrangements with V and J called that TCRdb kept. Clones are partly lost; checked studies trace under half to an unresolved V gene and leave the rest unexplained. In this sample the table shows a few hundred thousand clones, 95% to 98% of which occur a single time. Less than 0.065% of the sample is taken by the ten largest. Material for sequencing was naive CD4+ T cells sorted from blood. What the cell subset or site label conveys for this sample: CD45RA+ positively selected. The receptors here all came from a woman aged 30 to 39 in good health.

This clone was detected only once. V is TRBV2 and J is TRBJ2-1; no reliable D call. This CDR3 region has 14 residues. Per germline, CDR1 SNHLY and CDR2 FYNNEI. V lost 1 base to trimming and J lost 6 bases, with 10 bases between them. This CDR3 is CASSEGSSLNEQFF. The CDR3 coding sequence is TGTGCCAGCAGTGAAGGTTCCAGCCTCAATGAGCAGTTCTTC.

The V and J genes are TRBV11-2 and TRBJ1-3, with 8 bases matching TRBD1. V trimming: 6 bases; J trimming: 0 bases; junction bases outside the gene matches: 7. There are 16 residues in the CDR3. CDR1 and CDR2 (germline): SGHAT, FQNNGV. Here the CDR3 reads CASRPTRGLSGNTIYF. CDR3 coding DNA: TGTGCCAGCAGGCCAACCAGGGGGCTCTCTGGAAACACCATATATTTT.

The chain has TRBV30 and TRBJ1-1, with unresolved D. Germline V lookup: CDR1 GTSNPN, CDR2 SVGIG (reference sequence). The length of the CDR3 is 15 residues. Trimming stripped 4 bases from V and 3 bases from J, with 18 bases between. This CDR3 is CAWIPQSRGYTEAFF. CDR3 DNA: TGTGCCTGGATCCCCCAAAGTCGCGGATACACTGAAGCTTTCTTT.

CDR3 sequence: CASSPTSGTNTGELFF. The CDR3 DNA reads TGTGCCAGCAGCCCGACTAGCGGAACGAACACCGGGGAGCTGTTTTTT. The chain couples TRBV11-3 to TRBJ2-2; 9 bases map to TRBD2. With V trimmed by 5 bases and J by 0 bases, 4 bases remained unmatched. The CDR3 is made up of 16 amino acids. The V gene's germline CDR1 is SGHNT and CDR2 YENEEA.

J is TRBJ1-1 and V is TRBV6-5; 8 bases match TRBD1. V lost 2 bases, J lost 1 base, and 3 bases stayed unmatched. Germline V CDR1 and CDR2: MNHEY, SVGAGI. CDR3 length equals 15 residues. The CDR3, as DNA: TGTGCCAGCAGTTACGACAGGGGTGGGAACACTGAAGCTTTCTTT. This sequence encodes CASSYDRGGNTEAFF.

J is TRBJ2-2 and V is TRBV6-5; no clear D gene. The V gene's germline CDR1 is MNHEY and CDR2 SVGAGI. The CDR3 sequence is 16 residues long. V gave up 0 bases and J gave up 0 bases, with 8 bases separating them. The CDR3 protein is CASSYSGGANTGELFF. Written as DNA, the CDR3 is TGTGCCAGCAGTTACTCCGGCGGAGCGAACACCGGGGAGCTGTTTTTT.

J is TRBJ1-1 and V is TRBV28; 7 nucleotides line up with TRBD1. This CDR3 contains 14 residues. Looked up from germline, CDR1 is MDHEN and CDR2 is SYDVKM. V dropped 6 bases and J dropped 5; count of bases not matched to a gene: 9. The chain's CDR3 is CASRLDRIGTEAFF. DNA of the CDR3: TGTGCCAGCAGACTGGACAGGATTGGTACTGAAGCTTTCTTT.

This clone was seen just once. Here the CDR3 reads CASSSGDTGGANTEAFF. In nucleotides, the CDR3 is TGTGCCAGCAGCTCGGGGGATACAGGGGGTGCTAACACTGAAGCTTTCTTT. This sequence joins TRBV9 and TRBJ1-1, with 8 bases lining up with TRBD1. This CDR3 region has 17 residues. The germline V gene has CDR1 SGDLS and CDR2 YYNGEE. Germline trimming cut 4 bases from V and 2 bases from J; bases unmatched to any gene: 13.

J is TRBJ1-3 and V is TRBV4-2; D remains unclear. V was cut by 4 bases and J by 7 bases, with 20 bases left in between. Per the germline V gene, CDR1 is LGHNA and CDR2 is YNFKEQ. CDR3 length: 16 amino acids. Written as DNA, the CDR3 is TGTGCCAGCAGCCCCCCTGATGACTTAATGAGTAACACCATATATTTT. Amino acids: CASSPPDDLMSNTIYF.

This chain links TRBV18 with TRBJ2-3, with D possibly matching TRBD2 (6 bases). The CDR3 spans 16 residues. Germline V gene sequence: CDR1 KGHSH, CDR2 LQKENI. The ends were cut back, 3 bases at V and 6 bases at J, with 19 bases in the middle. The CDR3 nucleotides read TGTGCCAGCTCACCCCGGTTCCTCGGGACTCTGGATACGCAGTATTTT. Protein sequence: CASSPRFLGTLDTQYF.

The gene calls are TRBV10-1 and TRBJ1-2; perhaps TRBD1 as D (6 bases). This CDR3 comprises 14 residues. V lost 5 bases, J lost 5 bases, and 15 bases lay in between. Germline lookup yields CDR1 WNHNN and CDR2 SYGVQD (reference sequence). DNA of the CDR3: TGCGCCAGCAGTCTACAGGGTCGAAGGTATGGCTACACCTTC. Amino acid sequence: CASSLQGRRYGYTF.

The chain recombines TRBV5-1 with TRBJ2-6; D not certain. With 3 bases removed from V and 0 bases from J, the gap between germline ends came to 10 bases. The CDR3 runs to 16 residues. CDR1 is SGHRS, CDR2 YFSETQ, per germline. In DNA form, the CDR3 reads TGCGCCAGCAGCTGGGGAAGACGCTCTGGGGCCAACGTCCTGACTTTC. This sequence encodes CASSWGRRSGANVLTF.

J is TRBJ2-1 and V is TRBV10-3; 7 nucleotides agree with TRBD2. The CDR3 length is 11 residues. CDR1 ENHRY and CDR2 SYGVKD come from the germline V gene. With V trimmed by 10 bases and J by 7 bases, 4 bases remained unmatched. This CDR3 reads CATGRGNEQFF. CDR3 sequence (DNA): TGTGCCACAGGGCGGGGGAATGAGCAGTTCTTC.

The count of this clone is one. J is TRBJ2-7 and V is TRBV5-1; the D gene is possibly TRBD1 (5 bases). Germline CDR1 reads SGHRS; CDR2 reads YFSETQ. Trimming took 0 bases from V and 2 from J, leaving 9 bases between them. The CDR3 length is 14 residues. The CDR3 region is CASSLGQDTYEQYF. The CDR3 region has the DNA TGCGCCAGCAGCTTGGGGCAGGACACCTACGAGCAGTACTTC.

This clone appeared once. The rearrangement joins TRBV7-9 to TRBJ1-1, with a weak D call TRBD1 (5 bases). V was shortened by 8 bases and J by 1 base, with 20 bases between the two germline ends. Germline lookup yields CDR1 SEHNR and CDR2 FQNEAQ (reference sequence). The CDR3 is 16 amino acids. CDR3 amino acids: CASGERDLLKNTEAFF. CDR3 sequence (DNA): TGTGCCAGCGGAGAAAGGGACCTACTTAAGAACACTGAAGCTTTCTTT.